Below, one T cell receptor beta chain is given with its context. The antigen remains unidentified. This sample is part of a study of shared clonotypes between healthy human individuals. The assay was immunoSEQ multiplex PCR, and TCRdb's table has in-frame clones only and misses some. The data hold about 2.4 million clones, with over 85% observed a single time. The study, taken as a whole, reports: When compared with the clonotypes that were shared by all four sorted-subset donors, the non-shared clonotypes turned out to have lower generation probabilities.

The V gene lost 5 bases and the J gene lost 3 bases, with 17 bases spanning the gap. The CDR3 is made up of 16 amino acids. Germline V gene lookup returns CDR1 SGHTA and CDR2 FQGNSA. Source material: naive CD4+ T cells from PBMCs. Subset denoted: CD45RA+ positively selected. The J gene is TRBJ1-5, the V gene TRBV7-2; perhaps TRBD1 as D (6 bases). This sequence was found in a man between 18 and 35 years old in good health. Some clones in this sample may be carry-over from other donors' samples. This CDR3 reads CASSPGGGLLNQPQHF. The CDR3 DNA sequence: TGTGCCAGCAGCCCTGGAGGGGGGCTTCTCAATCAGCCCCAGCATTTT.